The T cell receptor beta chain under discussion was sequenced for a study of blood T cell repertoires in COVID-19. Study context: COVID-19 samples, acute and convalescent, were from the United States, Italy and Spain. PBMCs, B-cell-depleted T cells, or T cells provided the cDNA or gDNA that made up the material.

The authors' processing: Amplification of reference gene primers provided the estimated nucleated cell counts. The assay was immunoSEQ multiplex PCR, and TCRdb's table has in-frame clones only and misses some. That table furnishes V, J and clone size, whereas the DNA furnished D and trimming. The sample holds approximately 98,000 clones; over 70% are singletons and the top ten take around 11%. The TCR comes from a woman over 75 with acute or convalescent COVID-19. Sequencing input: peripheral blood.

CDR3 DNA: TGTGCCAGCAGCCAAGATTGGGGGACATACAGGGGCGCAGAGGGCTACACCTTC. Translating gives CASSQDWGTYRGAEGYTF. The chain combines TRBV3-1 (or the pseudogene TRBV3-2) with TRBJ1-2, with 7 positions matching TRBD1. CDR1 is LGHDT, CDR2 YNNKEL, per germline (reference sequence). V dropped 0 bases and J dropped 8; count of bases not matched to a gene: 18. The CDR3 is 18 amino acids.